These 21 T cell receptor beta chains were sequenced from one sample in a study of PD-L1 blockade in urothelial cancer. Time point denoted: pretreatment peripheral blood. TCRdb keeps only in-frame clones here, not all; method: immunoSEQ multiplex PCR. This table holds around 63,000 clones, approximately 75% found once. The sequenced sample was PBMCs, obtained around atezolizumab (anti-PD-L1) treatment. The receptors originated from an older man with urothelial cancer.

The V and J genes are TRBV19 and TRBJ1-5; TRBD1 might be the D (5 bases). With 9 bases removed from V and 0 bases from J, the gap between germline ends came to 24 bases. Germline V gene sequence: CDR1 LNHDA, CDR2 SQIVND (reference sequence). The CDR3 has 18 residues. The CDR3 here is CASLLGQRKPFSNQPQHF. The CDR3 region has the DNA TGTGCCAGCCTTCTGGGGCAACGAAAACCGTTTAGCAATCAGCCCCAGCATTTT. The variable domain in full, completed from reference TRBV19 and TRBJ1-5, reads DGGITQSPKYLFRKEGQNVTLSCEQNLNHDAMYWYRQDPGQGLRLIYYSQIVNDFQKGDIAEGYSVSREKKESFPLTVTSAQKNPTAFYLCASLLGQRKPFSNQPQHFGDGTRLSIL.

CDR3 in DNA: TGTGCCAGCAGCTTAGACAGGGGGAGTAGCAATGAGCAGTTCTTC. Protein: CASSLDRGSSNEQFF. The chain links TRBV7-2 to TRBJ2-1, with 8 bases that match TRBD1. From germline, CDR1 is SGHTA and CDR2 FQGNSA. The V segment lost 1 base and the J segment 6 bases; nucleotides outside the gene matches: 5. CDR3 length: 15 amino acids.

The CDR3 sequence is CASSRRTGHEQYF. Here the CDR3 DNA reads TGTGCCAGCAGCCGAAGAACAGGGCACGAGCAGTACTTC. This chain joins TRBV7-2 and TRBJ2-7, with a weak D call TRBD1 (6 bases). Trimming took 5 bases from V and 5 from J, leaving 13 bases between them. The CDR3 totals 13 residues. In germline, CDR1 is SGHTA, CDR2 FQGNSA.

This chain uses TRBV4-1 with TRBJ2-5; 10 bases fit TRBD2. V was pared by 4 bases and J by 1 base, with 6 bases of the junction left unmatched. Per germline, CDR1 MGHRA and CDR2 YSYEKL. This CDR3 contains 16 residues. Written as DNA, the CDR3 is TGCGCCAGCAGCCGGGGGACTAGCGTCGGCCAAGAGACCCAGTACTTC. The encoded protein is CASSRGTSVGQETQYF.

This clone appeared once. This CDR3 is CASRLTRVNEQFF. The CDR3 nucleotides read TGTGCCAGCAGATTGACTAGAGTGAATGAGCAGTTCTTC. The chain couples TRBV6-1 to TRBJ2-1, with a possible D match to TRBD2 (6 bases). The CDR3 totals 13 residues. Trimming removed 6 bases at V and 7 bases at J, with 13 bases between. Germline V CDR1 and CDR2: MNHNS, SASEGT.

This rearrangement joins TRBV5-1 to TRBJ2-7; 15 positions agree with TRBD2. The germline gives CDR1 SGHRS, CDR2 YFSETQ. The CDR3 totals 16 residues. V shed 3 bases and J 4 bases; nucleotides not matched to a gene: 5. CDR3 nucleotide sequence: TGCGCCAGCAGCTCCGGACTAGCGGGAGGGCCTTACGAGCAGTACTTC. Its translation is CASSSGLAGGPYEQYF.

This clone was detected once. The J gene is TRBJ1-1, the V gene TRBV28; no reliable D call. The ends were cut back, 6 bases at V and 8 bases at J, with 7 bases in the middle. Germline CDR1 reads MDHEN; CDR2 reads SYDVKM. This CDR3 region has 10 residues. In DNA form, the CDR3 reads TGTGCCAGCAGAAACAGAGAAGCTTTCTTT. Its protein is CASRNREAFF.

The rearrangement links TRBV28 to TRBJ2-1, with TRBD1 matching 7 bases. CDR1 and CDR2 from the germline V gene are MDHEN and SYDVKM. This CDR3 is built from 15 residues. The V and J ends lost 5 bases and 3 bases, in that order; junction bases with no gene match: 7. The chain's CDR3 is CASSPDREGYNEQFF. CDR3 nucleotide sequence: TGTGCCAGCAGTCCCGACAGGGAAGGCTACAATGAGCAGTTCTTC.

The genes are TRBV5-5 and TRBJ1-5; tentatively, D is TRBD1 (6 bases). The V end lost 5 bases, the J end lost 6 bases, and 9 bases lay between the germline ends. The CDR3 has 12 amino acids. Germline V gene data show CDR1 as SGHKS and CDR2 as YYEKEE (reference sequence). The DNA for the CDR3 is TGTGCCAGCAGTAGGGGGGGTCAGCCCCAGCATTTT. It codes for CASSRGGQPQHF.

The chain couples TRBV4-1 to TRBJ2-7, with D uncertain. The V gene's germline CDR1 is MGHRA and CDR2 YSYEKL. The V end was cut by 0 bases, the J end by 1 base, with 16 bases between. The CDR3 runs 17 residues. CDR3 amino acids: CASSQDFSQARSYEQYF. The CDR3 bases are TGCGCCAGCAGCCAAGATTTTTCGCAGGCGCGTTCCTACGAGCAGTACTTC.

V and J are TRBV7-9 and TRBJ2-3; a weak D match, TRBD1 (6 bases). Trimming pared 2 bases from V and 6 bases from J, leaving 9 bases between. The CDR3 loop spans 13 amino acids. CDR1 is SEHNR, CDR2 FQNEAQ, per germline (reference sequence). CDR3 protein: CASSLRDRDTQYF. For the CDR3, the DNA is TGTGCCAGCAGCTTAAGAGACAGGGATACGCAGTATTTT.

CDR3 amino acids: CASSQEISGGGNTIYF. DNA of the CDR3: TGTGCCAGCAGCCAAGAAATATCCGGGGGTGGAAACACCATATATTTT. The chain combines TRBV4-2 with TRBJ1-3, with D perhaps matching TRBD1 (5 bases). The germline V gene encodes CDR1 LGHNA and CDR2 YNFKEQ. V lost 0 bases to trimming and J lost 3 bases, with 12 bases between them. The CDR3 loop spans 16 amino acids.

CDR3 sequence reads: CASSAGIQETQYF. The CDR3 DNA reads TGCGCCAGCAGTGCGGGGATCCAAGAGACCCAGTACTTC. This sequence joins TRBV5-1 and TRBJ2-5, with a possible D match to TRBD2 (6 bases). Germline lookup yields CDR1 SGHRS and CDR2 YFSETQ. This CDR3 is built from 13 residues. Trimming removed 5 bases at V and 1 base at J, with 9 bases between.

The chain has TRBV7-9 and TRBJ2-7; TRBD2 aligns across 12 bases. CDR1 and CDR2 from the germline V gene are SEHNR and FQNEAQ (reference sequence). V gave up 5 bases and J gave up 4 bases; unmatched junction bases: 12. CDR3 length: 17 residues. The CDR3 nucleotides read TGTGCCAGCAGCCAACCCCGGACTAGCGGGATTTCTTACGAGCAGTACTTC. Translated, it gives CASSQPRTSGISYEQYF.

The chain links TRBV15 to TRBJ2-1; 11 bases map to TRBD2. Germline loops: CDR1 LNHNV, CDR2 YYDKDF (reference sequence). V dropped 4 bases and J dropped 7; count of bases not matched to a gene: 9. This CDR3 is built from 16 residues. The CDR3 is CATSTRSGRAGNEQFF. In nucleotides, the CDR3 is TGTGCCACCAGCACCCGTAGCGGGAGGGCCGGGAATGAGCAGTTCTTC. Full variable domain (rest looked up from reference TRBV15 and TRBJ2-1): DAMVIQNPRYQVTQFGKPVTLSCSQTLNHNVMYWYQQKSSQAPKLLFHYYDKDFNNEADTPDNFQSRRPNTSFCFLDIRSPGLGDTAMYLCATSTRSGRAGNEQFFGPGTRLTVL.

The J gene is TRBJ2-7, the V gene TRBV27; TRBD2 agrees at 7 bases. This CDR3 has 16 amino acids. With 2 bases clipped from V and 3 bases from J, the junction kept 10 bases outside the gene matches. Germline CDR1 and CDR2: MNHEY and SMNVEV (reference sequence). CDR3 loop: CASSLGRASGDYEQYF. In nucleotides, the CDR3 is TGTGCCAGCAGTTTAGGTAGGGCTAGCGGAGACTACGAGCAGTACTTC.

This chain uses TRBV5-4 with TRBJ2-7, with 14 bases lining up with TRBD2. CDR1 and CDR2 (germline): SGHNT, YYREEE (reference sequence). This CDR3 is 17 amino acids long. V shed 4 bases, J shed 3 bases, and the junction held 9 bases outside the gene matches. The CDR3 sequence: CASSPPGLAGVDYEQYF. CDR3 DNA: TGTGCCAGCAGCCCACCGGGACTAGCGGGAGTTGACTACGAGCAGTACTTC.

The chain combines TRBV10-3 with TRBJ1-1; TRBD1 is a possible D gene (5 bases). The germline V gene encodes CDR1 ENHRY and CDR2 SYGVKD. This CDR3 has 13 residues. V lost 6 bases and J 1 base, leaving 9 bases between the germline ends. The CDR3 spells CAIRSTENTEAFF. The CDR3 DNA follows: TGTGCCATCAGATCGACAGAGAACACTGAAGCTTTCTTT.

The chain is built from TRBV7-2 and TRBJ1-5, with D possibly TRBD1 on 5 matching bases. The germline V gene has CDR1 SGHTA and CDR2 FQGNSA. The CDR3 sequence is 13 residues long. V was trimmed by 4 bases and J by 1 base, leaving 5 bases between them. This CDR3 is CASSSGSNQPQHF. The DNA for the CDR3 is TGTGCCAGCAGCTCAGGGAGCAATCAGCCCCAGCATTTT.

The chain uses TRBV18 and TRBJ2-7; D is possibly TRBD1 (7 bases). V lost 3 bases to trimming and J lost 5 bases, with 14 bases between them. The V gene's germline CDR1 is KGHSH and CDR2 LQKENI. The CDR3 runs to 14 residues. This chain's CDR3 is CASSPAQGGNEQYF. The CDR3 DNA reads TGTGCCAGCTCACCCGCCCAGGGGGGTAACGAGCAGTACTTC.

The chain links TRBV11-3 to TRBJ2-1; the D gene is possibly TRBD2 (5 bases). Germline loops: CDR1 SGHNT, CDR2 YENEEA. The CDR3 runs 12 residues. The V gene lost 7 bases and the J gene lost 10 bases, with 14 bases spanning the gap. The CDR3 coding sequence is TGTGCCAGCACAAAAGAACGCGGGGAGCAGTTCTTC. This sequence encodes CASTKERGEQFF.